A single TCR beta chain is shown here with its context. There are a few counts of this clone. Its specific antigen is unknown. Base qualities are missing; no much larger clone stands one base away. Taken with the paper, the label for time point translates to: before neoadjuvant nivolumab. Patients were newly diagnosed with stage II-IVA oral cavity squamous cell carcinoma and had received no prior systemic or radiation treatment. The cohort was made up of patients with locally advanced, HPV-negative oral cavity squamous cell carcinoma. Samples came from a longitudinal correlative study of a single-arm phase II trial of neoadjuvant nivolumab in oral cavity squamous cell carcinoma. Subject-matched pre- and post-treatment PBMCs and tumors from three responders and three non-responders underwent genomic DNA-based TCRbeta sequencing. Genomic DNA was isolated from tumor tissue using the Maxwell RSC DNA from Tissue kit.

V is clipped by 6 bases and J by 1 base, and the sequence between their germline boundaries is 9 bases long. Including cysteine and phenylalanine, the CDR3 has 13 amino acids. Only the CDR3 portion is preserved as DNA: 39 bases, with reading frame beginning at the first base. From a lookup of the germline V gene (reference sequence), CDR1 and CDR2 are SEHNR and FQNEAQ. These data originate in a study of neoadjuvant anti-PD-1 for oral cavity cancer (dated by TCRdb to about 2021). Some background on the complete study: Before undergoing curative-intent surgical resection, most patients got three to four biweekly nivolumab doses at 3 mg/kg. For patients who did not progress, a fourth nivolumab dose was given around day 43, followed by definitive surgical resection on days 50-56. Under RECIST 1.1, patients with complete response, partial response or stable disease were classed as responders, and patients with progression were classed as non-responders. An approximately 33% response rate was observed in the parent correlative cohort, in which about a dozen patients were included.

Survey sequencing of tumors used two replicates per sample, and the tumor libraries mostly started from 4.5 to 6 ug of input genomic DNA. TCRbeta libraries were prepared with the immunoSEQ hsTCRbeta kit according to the manufacturer's instructions. Sequencing of the completed libraries took place using an Illumina NovaSeq 6000 S4 flow cell after they had been pooled to 3 nM. Per the source publication's procedure: The immunoSEQ Analyzer handled quality control and preprocessing of the raw data. The analysis was restricted to productive rearrangements, with each unique CDR3 amino acid sequence defining a clonotype. Repertoire clonality was estimated as the Gini-Simpson index, computed with the R package tcR. Student's t test was used to compare Gini indices, and Pearson correlation was used to assess associations with tumor size change. In TCRdb, the immuneACCESS table is reduced to in-frame sequences with V and J assigned. These tables do not hold every clone; where another copy was compared, an unresolved V gene accounts for under half, and the others remain unexplained. For V, J and clone size, that table is used; D and trimming come from the DNA. In this sample the table shows 6,000 to 8,500 clones, approximately 50% of which occur a single time. The ten largest make up around 7.1% of the sample.

General findings and caveats noted by the study authors: Greater tumor shrinkage was correlated with larger post-treatment sizes of preexisting intratumoral clones, suggesting that expansion of preexisting clones contributed to response. A higher pretreatment blood Treg/Th17 ratio correlated with both higher pretreatment blood TCRbeta clonality and lower post-treatment tumor TCRbeta clonality. TCR analyses included only three patients per response group, and the authors called for larger cohorts for validation.

This TCR was sampled from a person aged 35 to 85 with oral cavity squamous cell carcinoma. Recombination joined TRBV7-9 with TRBJ1-2, with the D gene uncertain. The sample was tumor tissue, taken before nivolumab (anti-PD-1) treatment. The CDR3 loop reads CASRMEINYGYTF. The DNA sequence follows: TGTGCCAGCAGGATGGAGATTAACTATGGCTACACCTTC.